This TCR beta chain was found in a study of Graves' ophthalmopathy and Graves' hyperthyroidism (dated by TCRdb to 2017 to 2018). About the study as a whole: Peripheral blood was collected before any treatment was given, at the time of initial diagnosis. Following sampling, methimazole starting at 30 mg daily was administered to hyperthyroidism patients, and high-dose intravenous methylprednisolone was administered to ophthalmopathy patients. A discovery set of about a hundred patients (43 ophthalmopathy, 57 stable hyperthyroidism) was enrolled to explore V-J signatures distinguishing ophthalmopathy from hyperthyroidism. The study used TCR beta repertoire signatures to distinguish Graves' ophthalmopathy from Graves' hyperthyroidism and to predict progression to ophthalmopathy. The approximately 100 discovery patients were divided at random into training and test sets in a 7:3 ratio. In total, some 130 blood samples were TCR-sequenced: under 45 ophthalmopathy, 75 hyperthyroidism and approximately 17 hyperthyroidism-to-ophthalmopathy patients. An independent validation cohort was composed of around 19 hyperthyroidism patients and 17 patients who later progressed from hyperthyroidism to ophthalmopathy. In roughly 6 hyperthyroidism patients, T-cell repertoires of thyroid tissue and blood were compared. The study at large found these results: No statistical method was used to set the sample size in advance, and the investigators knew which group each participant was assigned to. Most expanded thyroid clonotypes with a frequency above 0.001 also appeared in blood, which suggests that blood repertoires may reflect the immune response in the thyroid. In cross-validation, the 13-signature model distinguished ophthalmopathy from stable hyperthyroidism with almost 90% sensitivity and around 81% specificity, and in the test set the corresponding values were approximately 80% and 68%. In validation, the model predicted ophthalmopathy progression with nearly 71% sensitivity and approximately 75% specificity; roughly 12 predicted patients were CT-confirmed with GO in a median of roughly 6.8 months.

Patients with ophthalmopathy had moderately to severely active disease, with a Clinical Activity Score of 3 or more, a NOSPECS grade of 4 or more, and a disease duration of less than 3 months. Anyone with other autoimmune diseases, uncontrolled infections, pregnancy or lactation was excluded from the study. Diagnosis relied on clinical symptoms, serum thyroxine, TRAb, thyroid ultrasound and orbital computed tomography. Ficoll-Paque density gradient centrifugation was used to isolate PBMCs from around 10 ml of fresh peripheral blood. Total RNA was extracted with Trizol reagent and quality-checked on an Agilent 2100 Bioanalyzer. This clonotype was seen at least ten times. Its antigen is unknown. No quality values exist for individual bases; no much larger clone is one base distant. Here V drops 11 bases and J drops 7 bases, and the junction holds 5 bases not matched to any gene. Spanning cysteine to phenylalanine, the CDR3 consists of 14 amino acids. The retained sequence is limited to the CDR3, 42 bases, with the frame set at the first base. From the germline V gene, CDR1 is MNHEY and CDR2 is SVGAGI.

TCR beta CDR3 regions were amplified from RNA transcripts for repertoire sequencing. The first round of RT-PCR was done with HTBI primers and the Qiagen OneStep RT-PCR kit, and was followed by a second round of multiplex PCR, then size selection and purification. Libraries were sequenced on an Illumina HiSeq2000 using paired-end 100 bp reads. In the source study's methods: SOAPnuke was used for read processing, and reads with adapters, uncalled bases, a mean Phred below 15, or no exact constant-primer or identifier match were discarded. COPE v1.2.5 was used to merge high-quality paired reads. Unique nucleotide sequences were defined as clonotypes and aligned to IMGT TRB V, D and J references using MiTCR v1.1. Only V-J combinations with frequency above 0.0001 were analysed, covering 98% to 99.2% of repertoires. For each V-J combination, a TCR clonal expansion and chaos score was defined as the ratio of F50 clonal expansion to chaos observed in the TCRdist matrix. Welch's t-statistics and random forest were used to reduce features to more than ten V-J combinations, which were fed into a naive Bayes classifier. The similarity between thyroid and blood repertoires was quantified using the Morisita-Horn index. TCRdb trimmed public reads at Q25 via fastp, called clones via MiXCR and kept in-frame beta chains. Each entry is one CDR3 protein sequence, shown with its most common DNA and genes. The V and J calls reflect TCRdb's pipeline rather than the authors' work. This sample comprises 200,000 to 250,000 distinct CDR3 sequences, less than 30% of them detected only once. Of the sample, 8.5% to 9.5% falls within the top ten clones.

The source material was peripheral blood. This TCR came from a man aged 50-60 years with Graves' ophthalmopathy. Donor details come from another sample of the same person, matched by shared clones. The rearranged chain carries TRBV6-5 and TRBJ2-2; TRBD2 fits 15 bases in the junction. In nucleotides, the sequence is TGTGCCGCCTGGACTAGCGGGAGGGTCGGGGAGCTGTTTTTT. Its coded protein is CAAWTSGRVGELFF.